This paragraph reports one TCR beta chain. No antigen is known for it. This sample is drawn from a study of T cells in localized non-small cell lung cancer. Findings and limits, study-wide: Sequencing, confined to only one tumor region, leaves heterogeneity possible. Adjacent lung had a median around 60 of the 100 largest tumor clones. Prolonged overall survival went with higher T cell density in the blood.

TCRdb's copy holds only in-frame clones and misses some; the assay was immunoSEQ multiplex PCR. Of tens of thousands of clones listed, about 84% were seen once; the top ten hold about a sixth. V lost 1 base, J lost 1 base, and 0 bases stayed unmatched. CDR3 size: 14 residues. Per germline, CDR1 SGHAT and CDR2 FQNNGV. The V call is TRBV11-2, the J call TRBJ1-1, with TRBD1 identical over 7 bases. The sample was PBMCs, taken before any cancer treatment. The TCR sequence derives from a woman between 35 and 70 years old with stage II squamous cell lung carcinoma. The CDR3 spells CASSLGTGNTEAFF. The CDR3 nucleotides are TGTGCCAGCAGCTTAGGGACAGGGAACACTGAAGCTTTCTTT. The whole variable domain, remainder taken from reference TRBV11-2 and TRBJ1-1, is EAGVAQSPRYKIIEKRQSVAFWCNPISGHATLYWYQQILGQGPKLLIQFQNNGVVDDSQLPKDRFSAERLKGVDSTLKIQPAKLEDSAVYLCASSLGTGNTEAFFGQGTRLTVV.